One sample yielded the 29 T cell receptor beta chains listed below, sequenced in a study of blood T cell repertoires in COVID-19. Generated by immunoSEQ multiplex PCR, the TCRdb table keeps only in-frame clones and is missing some. Of more than 250,000 clones listed, roughly 86% are singletons. Material for sequencing was peripheral blood. The receptors derive from a man between 18 and 29 years old with active or convalescent COVID-19.

This rearrangement joins TRBV9 to TRBJ2-1; D is unresolved. Between the trimmed V and J ends, which lost 0 bases and 7 bases, there was a span of 8 bases. CDR1 and CDR2 (germline): SGDLS, YYNGEE. The CDR3 runs 13 residues. In DNA form, the CDR3 reads TGTGCCAGCAGCGTAGCTGAGGAGAATGAGCAGTTCTTC. It encodes CASSVAEENEQFF.

The chain combines TRBV4-2 with TRBJ1-4; 7 bases line up with TRBD1. The germline V gene has CDR1 LGHNA and CDR2 YNFKEQ. There are 17 residues in the CDR3. J lost 0 bases, V lost 8 bases, and 12 bases had no gene match. CDR3 amino acids: CASLGGRHSSTNEKLFF. CDR3 nucleotides: TGTGCCAGCCTAGGGGGCCGACACTCCTCAACTAATGAAAAACTGTTTTTT.

The chain recombines TRBV3-1 (or the pseudogene TRBV3-2) with TRBJ2-3, with no clear D. CDR1 is LGHDT and CDR2 is YNNKEL in the germline V gene (reference sequence). This CDR3 region has 13 residues. The germline V and J ends were trimmed by 0 bases and 4 bases, with 5 bases remaining between them. CDR3 sequence reads: CASSQDSADTQYF. The CDR3, as DNA: TGTGCCAGCAGCCAAGACTCCGCAGATACGCAGTATTTT.

The CDR3, as DNA: TGTGCCAGTAGTATCACAGGGGGGCTGGTGGAGCAGTACTTC. As protein: CASSITGGLVEQYF. The chain couples TRBV19 to TRBJ2-7; 8 bases agree with TRBD1. Germline V gene sequence: CDR1 LNHDA, CDR2 SQIVND (reference sequence). The CDR3 extends over 14 amino acids. The trim removed 3 bases at V and 7 bases at J, leaving 8 bases unmatched.

This sequence joins TRBV4-3 and TRBJ1-1; weak D call: TRBD1 (6 bases). Germline CDR1 LGHNA, CDR2 YSLEER. The CDR3 contains 15 residues. Trimming removed 0 bases at V and 1 base at J, with 9 bases between. The CDR3 here is CASSQDPQGNTEAFF. CDR3 sequence (DNA): TGCGCCAGCAGCCAAGATCCACAGGGGAACACTGAAGCTTTCTTT.

The CDR3 reads CASSLDVAGDEQFF. The DNA for the CDR3 is TGTGCCAGCAGCTTAGACGTAGCGGGAGATGAGCAGTTCTTC. The gene calls are TRBV7-9 and TRBJ2-1; 9 bases map to TRBD2. In germline, CDR1 is SEHNR, CDR2 FQNEAQ (reference sequence). The CDR3 is made up of 14 amino acids. Losses at the gene ends were 1 base for V and 8 bases for J; bases not matched to a gene: 3.

The chain joins TRBV27 to TRBJ1-4, with D possibly being TRBD1 (6 bases). In germline, CDR1 is MNHEY, CDR2 SMNVEV (reference sequence). This CDR3 contains 14 residues. V was pared by 2 bases and J by 7 bases, with 11 bases between. In nucleotides, the CDR3 is TGTGCCAGCAGTTTACACAGGGAAAGTGAAAAACTGTTTTTT. Amino acids: CASSLHRESEKLFF.

V is TRBV15 and J is TRBJ1-5; D gene ambiguous. Germline V gene data show CDR1 as LNHNV and CDR2 as YYDKDF (reference sequence). V was shortened by 0 bases and J by 0 bases, with 6 bases between the two germline ends. The CDR3 extends over 15 amino acids. Here the CDR3 DNA reads TGTGCCACCAGCAGAGACATGTTTAGCAATCAGCCCCAGCATTTT. Translation gives CATSRDMFSNQPQHF.

This chain connects TRBV7-9 to TRBJ1-1, with TRBD1 matching 7 bases. The CDR3 is 15 residues long. V lost 5 bases to trimming and J lost 7 bases; unmatched junction nucleotides: 13. The germline V gene encodes CDR1 SEHNR and CDR2 FQNEAQ (reference sequence). The CDR3 sequence is CASSTRTGSIGEAFF. CDR3 coding DNA: TGTGCCAGCAGCACCCGGACAGGTAGTATCGGTGAAGCTTTCTTT.

V is TRBV19 and J is TRBJ2-1; possibly TRBD2 for D (6 bases). V shed 5 bases and J shed 10 bases, with 24 bases lying between them. Germline lookup yields CDR1 LNHDA and CDR2 SQIVND (reference sequence). This CDR3 contains 16 residues. The CDR3 spells CASSAASAGMDLEQFF. The CDR3, as DNA: TGTGCCAGTAGTGCTGCTAGCGCAGGGATGGACCTCGAGCAGTTCTTC.

In its sample, this clone was seen once. This chain uses TRBV6-5 with TRBJ1-2, with TRBD1 matching over 9 bases. Trimming removed 5 bases from V and 1 base from J; junction bases left unmatched: 2. In germline, CDR1 is MNHEY, CDR2 SVGAGI. The CDR3 length is 14 residues. The CDR3 DNA reads TGTGCCAGCAGTACAGGGGGCGGTAACTATGGCTACACCTTC. Its protein product is CASSTGGGNYGYTF.

The table lists this clone with a count of one. The rearrangement links TRBV30 to TRBJ2-7; TRBD1 aligns across 9 bases. Trimming cost V 2 bases and J 6 bases; bases outside gene matches: 8. The germline V gene encodes CDR1 GTSNPN and CDR2 SVGIG (reference sequence). The CDR3 extends over 14 amino acids. CDR3 in amino acids: CAWSTGQGIREQYF. For the CDR3, the DNA is TGTGCCTGGAGTACGGGACAGGGAATCCGCGAGCAGTACTTC.

The V gene is TRBV4-3, the J gene TRBJ2-3, with TRBD2 identical over 10 bases. Trimming cost V 1 base and J 5 bases; bases outside gene matches: 6. Germline lookup yields CDR1 LGHNA and CDR2 YSLEER. CDR3 size: 16 residues. DNA of the CDR3: TGCGCCAGCAGCCAAGTGGCTAGCGGGAGTAAAGATACGCAGTATTTT. Translation: CASSQVASGSKDTQYF.

This clone was picked up one time. This sequence joins TRBV6-5 and TRBJ1-5, with a possible D match to TRBD1 (5 bases). Deletions cut 5 bases from V and 7 bases from J, with 15 bases between. The germline V gene encodes CDR1 MNHEY and CDR2 SVGAGI. This CDR3 has 14 amino acids. In DNA form, the CDR3 reads TGTGCCAGCAGTACAGGTCAGGGAGGACAGCCCCAGCATTTT. Its translation: CASSTGQGGQPQHF.

J is TRBJ1-6 and V is TRBV6-6; D is ambiguous. There are 14 residues in the CDR3. V was shortened by 7 bases and J by 0 bases, with 7 bases between the two germline ends. CDR1 and CDR2 from the germline V gene are MNHNY and SVGAGI (reference sequence). As DNA, the CDR3 is TGTGCCAGCAATGTCGGCTCCTATAATTCACCCCTCCACTTT. Its translation is CASNVGSYNSPLHF.

The chain has TRBV6-2 or TRBV6-3 and TRBJ2-7; tentative D call: TRBD2 (6 bases). The CDR3 has 13 amino acids. CDR1 and CDR2 (germline): MNHEY, SVGEGT. V was pared by 5 bases and J by 3 bases, with 11 bases between. The CDR3 nucleotides are TGTGCCAGCAGTGTGGCGGGGAGCTACGAGCAGTACTTC. It yields the protein CASSVAGSYEQYF.

This chain uses TRBV7-9 with TRBJ2-2; D not certain. V lost 7 bases to trimming and J lost 6 bases, with 12 bases between them. Germline CDR1 and CDR2: SEHNR and FQNEAQ (reference sequence). The CDR3 runs to 13 residues. CDR3 sequence reads: CASTTASPGELFF. Here the CDR3 DNA reads TGTGCCAGCACAACCGCGAGTCCCGGGGAGCTGTTTTTT.

The chain uses TRBV12-3 or TRBV12-4 and TRBJ1-6; D uncertain. The CDR3 is 12 residues long. V was cut by 4 bases and J by 13 bases, with 11 bases left in between. The CDR3 is CASSYHLNPLHF. For the CDR3, the DNA is TGTGCCAGCAGTTATCACTTAAATCCCCTCCACTTT.

This clone was found once. The genes are TRBV5-1 and TRBJ2-2; 7 bases map to TRBD2. The CDR3 spans 14 residues. Germline CDR1 and CDR2: SGHRS and YFSETQ. Losses at the gene ends were 0 bases for V and 4 bases for J; bases not matched to a gene: 0. The CDR3 reads CASSLGEGTGELFF. CDR3 bases: TGCGCCAGCAGCTTGGGGGAGGGCACCGGGGAGCTGTTTTTT.

The chain has TRBV19 and TRBJ2-7; D is ambiguous. CDR1 is LNHDA, CDR2 SQIVND, per germline (reference sequence). This CDR3 region has 15 residues. Trimming took off 2 bases at V and 4 bases at J, with 15 bases between the two ends. The DNA of the CDR3 is TGTGCCAGTAGTATACAGCTAGTGCTCGAATACGAGCAGTACTTC. It translates to CASSIQLVLEYEQYF.

The gene calls are TRBV5-1 and TRBJ2-7; 11 positions match TRBD2. The CDR3 runs 13 residues. CDR1 SGHRS and CDR2 YFSETQ come from the germline V gene. The junction had 3 bases not matched to a gene; V was cut back by 1 base and J by 9 bases. The CDR3 is CASSLYSGRGQYF. In nucleotides, the CDR3 is TGCGCCAGCAGCTTGTATAGCGGGAGGGGGCAGTACTTC.

The chain is built from TRBV5-1 and TRBJ1-1; D gene unclear. Germline lookup yields CDR1 SGHRS and CDR2 YFSETQ. The V end was cut by 0 bases, the J end by 4 bases, with 7 bases between. The CDR3 covers 13 residues. CDR3 region: CASSLGHFTEAFF. DNA for the CDR3: TGCGCCAGCAGCTTGGGTCACTTCACTGAAGCTTTCTTT.

This clone appeared a single time. The chain has TRBV6-5 and TRBJ1-3; 8 nucleotides line up with TRBD1. Germline V CDR1 and CDR2: MNHEY, SVGAGI. The V gene end was trimmed by 6 bases and the J gene end by 0 bases; junction bases not matched to a gene: 4. The CDR3 runs to 15 residues. This chain's CDR3 is CASRDTGGSGNTIYF. The CDR3 DNA follows: TGTGCCAGCAGAGATACAGGGGGCTCTGGAAACACCATATATTTT.

The CDR3 nucleotides are TGTGCCAGCAGTCGGGGCCAAGAGACCCAGTACTTC. This gives the protein CASSRGQETQYF. This rearrangement joins TRBV5-4 to TRBJ2-5; a possible D gene is TRBD2 (5 bases). The CDR3 contains 12 residues. The germline V gene encodes CDR1 SGHNT and CDR2 YYREEE (reference sequence). V shed 5 bases and J shed 1 base, with 6 bases lying between them.

The gene calls are TRBV13 and TRBJ1-1; unclear D gene. This CDR3 contains 13 residues. V lost 0 bases and J 5 bases, leaving 7 bases between the germline ends. From germline, CDR1 is PRHDT and CDR2 FYEKMQ (reference sequence). The CDR3 region has the DNA TGTGCCAGCAGCTTAGGCAGTAAAACTGAAGCTTTCTTT. Translating it yields CASSLGSKTEAFF.

This clone was observed a few times. The J gene is TRBJ1-6, the V gene TRBV5-4, with 9 nucleotides matching TRBD1. The CDR3 contains 14 residues. Per the germline V gene, CDR1 is SGHNT and CDR2 is YYREEE (reference sequence). With 5 bases clipped from V and 10 bases from J, the junction kept 7 bases outside the gene matches. CDR3: CASREQGAKSPLHF. Written as DNA, the CDR3 is TGTGCCAGCAGGGAACAGGGGGCGAAGTCACCCCTCCACTTT.

The CDR3 region is CASSLRSGYSYEQYF. CDR3 sequence (DNA): TGTGCCAGCAGCTTACGTAGCGGGTACTCCTACGAGCAGTACTTC. This rearrangement joins TRBV11-3 to TRBJ2-7; 7 bases agree with TRBD2. This CDR3 has 15 amino acids. V lost 2 bases to trimming and J lost 0 bases; unmatched junction nucleotides: 4. Germline CDR1 SGHNT, CDR2 YENEEA. The entire variable domain, with the rest obtained from reference TRBV11-3 and TRBJ2-7, is as follows: EAGVVQSPRYKIIEKKQPVAFWCNPISGHNTLYWYLQNLGQGPELLIRYENEEAVDDSQLPKDRFSAERLKGVDSTLKIQPAELGDSAVYLCASSLRSGYSYEQYFGPGTRLTVT.

The genes are TRBV2 and TRBJ1-5; 7 positions match TRBD1. CDR3 size: 13 residues. The germline CDR1 and CDR2 sequences are SNHLY and FYNNEI. The junction had 1 base not matched to a gene; V was cut back by 8 bases and J by 0 bases. The CDR3 sequence is CASAGGSNQPQHF. DNA of the CDR3: TGTGCCAGCGCAGGGGGTAGCAATCAGCCCCAGCATTTT.

J is TRBJ1-5 and V is TRBV7-9, with a tentative D call TRBD1 (6 bases). Germline loops: CDR1 SEHNR, CDR2 FQNEAQ (reference sequence). V lost 5 bases to trimming and J lost 2 bases, with 10 bases between them. The CDR3 extends over 14 amino acids. For the CDR3, the DNA is TGTGCCAGCAGCCCTCGACAGGGCAATCAGCCCCAGCATTTT. It codes for CASSPRQGNQPQHF.